This record concerns one T cell receptor beta chain sequence. There are many counts of this clonotype. Its antigen target is currently unknown. No much larger clone exists at a distance of one base, and base qualities are not known. The data stem from a study of neurological immune-mediated disorders (dated by TCRdb to 2018 to 2020). Looking at the study overall: Using UMI-based sequencing, the study compared peripheral blood TCR-beta repertoires from patients with HTLV-I-associated myelopathy (HAM/TSP), patients with multiple sclerosis, and healthy controls. The 90 to 110 TCR-beta libraries included longitudinal samples, technical triplicates and paired sorted CD4+ and CD8+ T-cell subsets alongside PBMC samples. The cohort comprised 68 subjects: roughly 15 HAM/TSP patients, around 34 multiple sclerosis patients and 20 healthy controls. Paper-wide results and their limitations: No identical CDR3 amino acid sequences were found to be shared among expanded clones across subjects, suggesting that TCR-beta repertoires were private in all groups. TCR clonal expansion was highest in HAM/TSP patients and lowest in MS patients, with MS patients falling below even healthy controls.

For unsorted PBMC libraries, 2 million PBMCs were used after storage in RNAlater at -80 degrees C until RNA extraction. Peripheral blood was subjected to Ficoll-Hypaque density gradient centrifugation to isolate PBMCs, which were then cryopreserved in liquid nitrogen. Counted from cysteine to phenylalanine, this CDR3 has 14 amino acids. Of the read, only the CDR3 DNA is kept; its 42 bases are in frame from base 1. cDNA was synthesized by template-switch 5'RACE using a primer with a 10-nucleotide random unique molecular identifier that tagged each TCR transcript. Every sequencing run yielded over 200 million TCR-beta sequences covering 15-18 subjects. The RNeasy kit was used to extract total RNA. The KAPA Real-time Library Amplification kit was used to amplify TCR-beta VDJ regions with primers for the TCR constant region and the 5'RACE anchor. Sample indexes and Illumina adaptors were added in a first PCR, and a second PCR then increased library yield. After purification with Ampure beads, the TCR product of roughly 650 bp was size-selected on a 2% E-gel SizeSelection system. Before pooling, library quality was checked on a Bioanalyzer, concentration was measured with Qubit, and libraries were quantified with the Kapa Library Quantification kit. Paired-end 2 x 150 bp sequencing of the libraries was performed on an Illumina HiSeq 2500. To increase sequence diversity, roughly 24-31% phiX was spiked into each library pool. The published analysis was carried out like this. Quality-filtered reads were processed with the UMI-based MiGEC pipeline, which removed over 75% of raw TCR sequences during error correction. IMGT germline references were used for alignment of VDJ genes, and clonotypes were defined by a unique CDR3 amino acid sequence together with V-J genes. Clonal expansion, Shannon diversity, and CDR3 relatedness (CalcPairwiseDistances, ClusterSamples) were evaluated with VDJtools, and phylogenetic trees were built with CLCbio workbench. Clones with at least 8 unique UMIs were defined as expanded, with this threshold being based on coefficient-of-variation modelling across technical triplicates. The public reads were reprocessed in TCRdb via fastp at Q25 and MiXCR, keeping in-frame beta chains. Identical CDR3 proteins give one entry, which carries the most common genes and DNA. TCRdb's processing, not the authors' own work, is the source of the V and J calls. The sample contains about 40,000 distinct CDR3 sequences, 13% to 15% of them found a single time. 27% of the sample rests with the top ten.

This clonotype was obtained from a woman aged 50 to 65 with HTLV-1-associated myelopathy (HAM/TSP). The chain was built from TRBV21-1 and TRBJ2-5; TRBD1 reflects the table's D call only, with no check against the DNA. TRBV21-1 is reported as a pseudogene. Source material: PBMCs. This receptor has the CDR3 CASSTGRGGETQYF. The nucleotide sequence is TGTGCCAGCAGCACGGGCAGGGGCGGAGAGACCCAGTACTTC.